This T cell receptor (beta chain) was captured in a study of T-cell reconstitution after alpha-beta-depleted transplantation in children (TCRdb year 2016). At the level of the whole study: The study quantitatively tracked T-cell immune reconstitution after TCRalphabeta/CD19-depleted allogeneic hematopoietic cell transplantation in children using TCR repertoire profiling.

Reading from cysteine to phenylalanine, the CDR3 counts 15 amino acids. Only the CDR3 portion is preserved as DNA: 45 bases, with reading frame beginning at the first base. V and J are trimmed by 6 bases and 7 bases, and the gene matches miss 10 bases of the junction. The germline V gene provides CDR1 MDHEN and CDR2 SYDVKM. The protocol used for the library was PCR. Sequencer: Illumina HiSeq 2500. To normalize quantification of the TCRbeta repertoire, the TCR libraries were built with molecular barcoding that relied on unique molecular identifiers. The public reads were reprocessed in TCRdb via fastp at Q25 and MiXCR, keeping in-frame beta chains. One record per CDR3 amino acid sequence lists the most common genes and DNA. Within this sample are over 200,000 distinct CDR3 sequences, with 8% to 9.5% of them counted one time only. Of the sample, over 5.5% is held by the ten largest clones. There are many counts of this clonotype. Its antigen remains unidentified. Base qualities were left out, and no much larger clone turns up one base away.

This TCR was sampled from a human donor who donated a stem cell graft to a child with acute lymphoblastic leukemia. The sample was PBMCs from the stem cell graft donor, taken from the stem cell graft. The chain is encoded by TRBV28 joined to TRBJ2-2; a stretch of 8 junction bases matches TRBD2. The CDR3 protein is CASSLGGGLFGELFF. In nucleotides, the sequence is TGTGCCAGCAGCCTCGGGGGGGGCCTGTTCGGGGAGCTGTTTTTT.